This entry lists 5 T cell receptor beta chains sequenced from one sample in a study of blood T cell repertoires in COVID-19. Assay used: immunoSEQ multiplex PCR; TCRdb lists only in-frame clones, some missing. The table lists about 94,000 clones, about 80% of them singletons. The sample was peripheral blood. All receptors derive from a man aged 55 to 70 with acute or convalescent COVID-19.

The chain couples TRBV5-1 to TRBJ2-1; weak D call: TRBD1 (5 bases). With 7 bases removed from V and 3 bases from J, the gap between germline ends came to 14 bases. Germline assignment: CDR1 SGHRS and CDR2 YFSETQ. The CDR3 is 14 residues long. CDR3 sequence (DNA): TGCGCCAGCCGAACAGGTATTGACTACAATGAGCAGTTCTTC. Translation gives CASRTGIDYNEQFF.

The CDR3 protein is CASTRTGYGNQPQHF. As DNA, the CDR3 is TGTGCCAGTACCCGGACAGGGTACGGCAATCAGCCCCAGCATTTT. V usage is TRBV19 and J usage is TRBJ1-5; TRBD1 matches at 8 bases. The V gene's germline CDR1 is LNHDA and CDR2 SQIVND (reference sequence). The junction had 7 bases not matched to a gene; V was cut back by 7 bases and J by 2 bases. This CDR3 is 15 amino acids long.

This clone was counted only a few times. V usage is TRBV5-6 and J usage is TRBJ1-1, with 7 bases matching TRBD1. The V and J ends lost 2 bases and 0 bases, in that order; junction bases with no gene match: 13. The germline gives CDR1 SGHDT, CDR2 YYEEEE. This CDR3 has 18 residues. In DNA form, the CDR3 reads TGTGCCAGCAGCTTCGAGGGGGCCTTTATGATTATGAACACTGAAGCTTTCTTT. As protein: CASSFEGAFMIMNTEAFF.

The J gene is TRBJ2-5, the V gene TRBV5-1, with 7 bases lining up with TRBD1. Unmatched junction bases numbered 2, after V lost 3 bases and J lost 0 bases. This CDR3 has 14 residues. The germline V gene encodes CDR1 SGHRS and CDR2 YFSETQ. The CDR3 sequence is CASSYTGDQETQYF. CDR3 nucleotide sequence: TGCGCCAGCAGCTATACAGGGGACCAAGAGACCCAGTACTTC. Combining the CDR3 with reference TRBV5-1 and TRBJ2-5 gives the whole variable domain KAGVTQTPRYLIKTRGQQVTLSCSPISGHRSVSWYQQTPGQGLQFLFEYFSETQRNKGNFPGRFSGRQFSNSRSEMNVSTLELGDSALYLCASSYTGDQETQYFGPGTRLLVL.

V is TRBV9 and J is TRBJ2-1; TRBD2 matches at 11 bases. Per germline, CDR1 SGDLS and CDR2 YYNGEE. The J segment lost 4 bases and the V segment lost 0 bases, leaving 9 bases of the junction unmatched. The CDR3 is made up of 18 amino acids. CDR3 DNA: TGTGCCAGCAGCGTAGAGGGTAGCGGGGGGGCCGGATACAATGAGCAGTTCTTC. Residues: CASSVEGSGGAGYNEQFF.